The 12 T cell receptor beta chains below all came from one sample that was sequenced in a study of vaccination effects on CD4 cells after COVID-19. These receptors have no known antigen. Sequencing was preceded by expansion of antigen-specific CD4+ T cells with viral peptide pools in the ViraFEST assay. Following culture for about ten days, CD4+ T cells were isolated. PCR confirmed that the person was infected with SARS-CoV-2 between March and December 2020. Data came from immunoSEQ multiplex PCR; TCRdb stores just in-frame clones and leaves some out. The table has 20,000 to 25,000 clones, around 80% seen once. This specimen was CD4+ T cells from PBMCs cultured with a peptide pool, taken before COVID-19 vaccination. These receptors were collected from a human donor who had a prior SARS-CoV-2 infection.

The chain recombines TRBV25-1 with TRBJ1-2, with D possibly TRBD1 on 6 matching bases. There are 14 residues in the CDR3. The germline V gene encodes CDR1 MGHDK and CDR2 SYGVNS. Trimming removed 3 bases from V and 8 bases from J, with 16 bases in between. CDR3 nucleotides: TGTGCCAGCAGTGACGTTCGGGGGGCGCGGGGCTACACCTTC. Its translation is CASSDVRGARGYTF.

This clone occurred once. The chain joins TRBV4-1 to TRBJ1-1, with TRBD1 identical over 10 bases. The V and J ends lost 4 bases and 0 bases, in that order; junction bases with no gene match: 8. The CDR3 is 17 amino acids. The V gene's germline CDR1 is MGHRA and CDR2 YSYEKL. CDR3 loop: CASSPGQGDLLNTEAFF. CDR3 nucleotides: TGCGCCAGCAGCCCCGGACAGGGGGACTTGTTGAACACTGAAGCTTTCTTT.

The rearrangement uses TRBV5-1 and TRBJ1-2, with D perhaps TRBD1 (5 bases). CDR3 length: 15 residues. Trimming shortened V by 0 bases and J by 1 base, and 10 bases separated the two germline ends. Germline CDR1 is SGHRS and CDR2 is YFSETQ. Here the CDR3 reads CASSLGRQGNYGYTF. For the CDR3, the DNA is TGCGCCAGCAGCTTGGGCAGGCAGGGTAACTATGGCTACACCTTC.

This rearrangement joins TRBV7-9 to TRBJ1-2; D may be TRBD1 (6 bases). The CDR3 is 14 amino acids. The V end was cut by 3 bases, the J end by 4 bases, with 12 bases between. Germline V CDR1 and CDR2: SEHNR, FQNEAQ (reference sequence). The CDR3 DNA follows: TGTGCCAGCAGCTTTCAAGGGGGTGGCTATGGCTACACCTTC. This encodes CASSFQGGGYGYTF.

The V gene is TRBV18, the J gene TRBJ1-1; D gene ambiguous. CDR3 length equals 12 residues. Germline assignment: CDR1 KGHSH and CDR2 LQKENI. Trimming removed 5 bases at V and 4 bases at J, with 8 bases between. CDR3 residues: CASSIVGTEAFF. The CDR3 nucleotides read TGTGCCAGCTCAATTGTAGGCACTGAAGCTTTCTTT. The variable domain in full, with the rest retrieved from reference TRBV18 and TRBJ1-1, is NAGVMQNPRHLVRRRGQEARLRCSPMKGHSHVYWYRQLPEEGLKFMVYLQKENIIDESGMPKERFSAEFPKEGPSILRIQQVVRGDSAAYFCASSIVGTEAFFGQGTRLTVV.

The gene calls are TRBV6-1 and TRBJ2-5, with TRBD2 as a possible D gene (5 bases). V was cut by 4 bases and J by 4 bases, with 19 bases left in between. CDR3 length equals 16 residues. CDR1 MNHNS and CDR2 SASEGT come from the germline V gene. The CDR3 here is CASSVSRRAIIETQYF. The CDR3, as DNA: TGTGCCAGCAGTGTGTCGAGGCGGGCTATTATAGAGACCCAGTACTTC.

The chain joins TRBV9 to TRBJ1-1, with TRBD1 identical over 8 bases. The CDR3 has 20 residues. Germline V gene lookup returns CDR1 SGDLS and CDR2 YYNGEE. The ends lost 2 bases at V and 1 base at J; junction bases unmatched: 19. The CDR3 protein is CASSVHPDRVVPISNTEAFF. CDR3 nucleotide sequence: TGTGCCAGCAGCGTGCACCCGGACAGGGTAGTCCCCATTTCGAACACTGAAGCTTTCTTT.

The rearrangement uses TRBV9 and TRBJ1-1; no clear D. Germline-derived CDR1 and CDR2 are SGDLS and YYNGEE. V was trimmed by 0 bases and J by 1 base, leaving 7 bases between them. The CDR3 spans 14 residues. CDR3 loop: CASSVGGSNTEAFF. The CDR3 DNA reads as TGTGCCAGCAGCGTAGGCGGATCGAACACTGAAGCTTTCTTT. Drawing the rest from reference TRBV9 and TRBJ1-1, the complete variable domain is DSGVTQTPKHLITATGQRVTLRCSPRSGDLSVYWYQQSLDQGLQFLIQYYNGEERAKGNILERFSAQQFPDLHSELNLSSLELGDSALYFCASSVGGSNTEAFFGQGTRLTVV.

The genes are TRBV25-1 and TRBJ1-2; 12 bases are a match to TRBD1. V trimming: 2 bases; J trimming: 14 bases; junction bases outside the gene matches: 12. The V gene's germline CDR1 is MGHDK and CDR2 SYGVNS. The CDR3 is 15 amino acids. The CDR3 nucleotides read TGTGCCAGCAGTGAAGGGTTGGGGACAGGGGGCAGTTGGACCTTC. Protein product: CASSEGLGTGGSWTF.

This clone was found a few times. A junction end diverges from the germline sequence, so it may reflect a read error. The V gene is TRBV4-2, the J gene TRBJ1-2, with D unresolved. Germline-derived CDR1 and CDR2 are LGHNA and YNFKEQ. This CDR3 contains 11 residues. For the CDR3, the DNA is TGTGCCAGCAGCCAAGCCGGGTCTACGCGATTC. This codes for CASSQAGSTRF.

In nucleotides, the CDR3 is TGTGCCAGCTCACCAGATATAGCGCGCACGAGCTCCTACGAGCAGTACTTC. Protein sequence: CASSPDIARTSSYEQYF. The gene calls are TRBV18 and TRBJ2-7, with D possibly being TRBD2 (5 bases). V shed 2 bases and J shed 0 bases, with 17 bases lying between them. The length of the CDR3 is 17 residues. Germline assignment: CDR1 KGHSH and CDR2 LQKENI.

This clone has only one observation. The chain links TRBV4-1 to TRBJ2-5, with 7 bases aligning to TRBD2. Trimming removed 0 bases from V and 6 bases from J; junction bases left unmatched: 10. Germline values: CDR1 MGHRA, CDR2 YSYEKL. The CDR3 runs 16 residues. This chain's CDR3 is CASSQDLRERGQTQYF. In nucleotides, the CDR3 is TGCGCCAGCAGCCAAGATTTGCGGGAGAGGGGCCAGACCCAGTACTTC.